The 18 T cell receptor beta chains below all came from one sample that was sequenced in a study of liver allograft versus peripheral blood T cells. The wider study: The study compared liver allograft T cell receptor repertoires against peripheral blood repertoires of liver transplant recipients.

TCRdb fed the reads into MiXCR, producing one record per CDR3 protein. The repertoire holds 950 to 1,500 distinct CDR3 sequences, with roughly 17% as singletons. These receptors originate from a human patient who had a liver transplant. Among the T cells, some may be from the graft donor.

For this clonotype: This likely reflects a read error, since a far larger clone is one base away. In nucleotides, the CDR3 is TGTGCCAGTAGTTTCGGGACTAGCGGGAGCAATGAGCAGTACTTC. Translated: CASSFGTSGSNEQYF. The chain couples TRBV19 to TRBJ2-7; 14 bases line up with TRBD2. CDR3 length: 15 residues. Germline trimming cut 5 bases from V and 7 bases from J; bases unmatched to any gene: 7. Germline loops: CDR1 LNHDA, CDR2 SQIVND (reference sequence).

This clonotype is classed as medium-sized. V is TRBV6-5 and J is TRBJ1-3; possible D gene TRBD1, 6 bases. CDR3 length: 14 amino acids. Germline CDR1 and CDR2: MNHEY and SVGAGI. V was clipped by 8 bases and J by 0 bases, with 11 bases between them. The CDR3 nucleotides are TGTGCCAGCCGCAAACAGGGCTCTGGAAACACCATATATTTT. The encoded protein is CASRKQGSGNTIYF.

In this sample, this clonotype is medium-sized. The CDR3 bases are TGTGCCAGCAGTTTAGGGACCGAGAGGTTCTTT. This sequence encodes CASSLGTERFF. The rearrangement uses TRBV28 and TRBJ1-1; tentatively, D is TRBD1 (5 bases). The CDR3 runs 11 residues. Germline V gene lookup returns CDR1 MDHEN and CDR2 SYDVKM. Between the trimmed V and J ends, which lost 2 bases and 14 bases, there was a span of 12 bases.

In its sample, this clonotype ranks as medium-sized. CDR3 sequence reads: CASGGGRLDHGYTF. In DNA form, the CDR3 reads TGTGCCAGCGGCGGGGGGCGACTGGACCATGGCTACACCTTC. The chain combines TRBV28 with TRBJ1-2, with D possibly matching TRBD1 (6 bases). CDR3 length: 14 amino acids. Trimming left V 8 bases short and J 6 bases short, with 19 bases between. Germline assignment: CDR1 MDHEN and CDR2 SYDVKM.

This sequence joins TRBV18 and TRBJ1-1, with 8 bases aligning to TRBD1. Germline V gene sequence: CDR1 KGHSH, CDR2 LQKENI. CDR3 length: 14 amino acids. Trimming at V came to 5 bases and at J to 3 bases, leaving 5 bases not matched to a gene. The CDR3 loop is CASSSRQGYTEAFF. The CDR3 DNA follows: TGTGCCAGCTCATCTCGACAGGGGTACACTGAAGCTTTCTTT. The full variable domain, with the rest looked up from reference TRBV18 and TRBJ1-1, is NAGVMQNPRHLVRRRGQEARLRCSPMKGHSHVYWYRQLPEEGLKFMVYLQKENIIDESGMPKERFSAEFPKEGPSILRIQQVVRGDSAAYFCASSSRQGYTEAFFGQGTRLTVV.

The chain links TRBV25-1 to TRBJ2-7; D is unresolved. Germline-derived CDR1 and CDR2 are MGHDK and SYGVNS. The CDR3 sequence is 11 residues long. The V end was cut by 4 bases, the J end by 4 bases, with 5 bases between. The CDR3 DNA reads TGTGCCAGCAGTGGTGGATACGAGCAGTACTTC. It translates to CASSGGYEQYF.

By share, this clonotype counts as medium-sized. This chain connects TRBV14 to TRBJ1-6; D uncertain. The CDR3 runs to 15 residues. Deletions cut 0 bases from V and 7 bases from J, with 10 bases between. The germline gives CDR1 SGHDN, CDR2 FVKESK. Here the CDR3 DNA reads TGTGCCAGCAGCCAAGATGATCGGGAAAATTCACCCCTCCACTTT. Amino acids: CASSQDDRENSPLHF.

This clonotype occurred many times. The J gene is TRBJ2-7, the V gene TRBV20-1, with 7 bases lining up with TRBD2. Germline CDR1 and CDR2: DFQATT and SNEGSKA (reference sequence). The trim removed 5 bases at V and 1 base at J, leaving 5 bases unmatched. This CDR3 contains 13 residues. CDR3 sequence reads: CSALTGGSYEQYF. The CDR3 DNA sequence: TGCAGTGCTTTAACGGGGGGTTCCTACGAGCAGTACTTC.

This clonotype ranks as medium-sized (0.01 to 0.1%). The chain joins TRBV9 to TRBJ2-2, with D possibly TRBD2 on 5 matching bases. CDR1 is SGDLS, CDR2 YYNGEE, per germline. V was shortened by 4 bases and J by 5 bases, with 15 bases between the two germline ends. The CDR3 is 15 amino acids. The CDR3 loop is CASSQTVEVTGELFF. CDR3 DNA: TGTGCCAGCAGCCAAACAGTGGAGGTGACCGGGGAGCTGTTTTTT.

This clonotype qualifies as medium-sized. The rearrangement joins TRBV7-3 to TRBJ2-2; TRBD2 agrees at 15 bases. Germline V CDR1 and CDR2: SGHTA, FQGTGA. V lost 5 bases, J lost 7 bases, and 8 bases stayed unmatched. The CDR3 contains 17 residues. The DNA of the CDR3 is TGTGCCAGCAGCGTCGGACTAGCGGGGGGGCCTGGCGGGGAGCTGTTTTTT. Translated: CASSVGLAGGPGGELFF.

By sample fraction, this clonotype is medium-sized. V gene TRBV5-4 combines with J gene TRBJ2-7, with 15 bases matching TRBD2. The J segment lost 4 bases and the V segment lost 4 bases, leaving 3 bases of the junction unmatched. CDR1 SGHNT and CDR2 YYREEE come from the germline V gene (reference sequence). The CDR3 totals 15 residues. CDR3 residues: CASSQGTSGGYEQYF. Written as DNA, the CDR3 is TGTGCCAGCAGCCAAGGGACTAGCGGGGGGTACGAGCAGTACTTC. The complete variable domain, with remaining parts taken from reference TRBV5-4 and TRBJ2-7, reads ETGVTQSPTHLIKTRGQQVTLRCSSQSGHNTVSWYQQALGQGPQFIFQYYREEENGRGNFPPRFSGLQFPNYSSELNVNALELDDSALYLCASSQGTSGGYEQYFGPGTRLTVT.

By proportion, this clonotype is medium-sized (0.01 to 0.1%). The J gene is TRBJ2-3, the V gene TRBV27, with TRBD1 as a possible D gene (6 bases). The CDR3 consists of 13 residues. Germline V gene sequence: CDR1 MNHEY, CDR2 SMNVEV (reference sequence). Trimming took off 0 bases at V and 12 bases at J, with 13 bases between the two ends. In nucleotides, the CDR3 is TGTGCCAGCAGTTTATCGTCTCAGGGGCTTCAGTATTTT. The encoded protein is CASSLSSQGLQYF.

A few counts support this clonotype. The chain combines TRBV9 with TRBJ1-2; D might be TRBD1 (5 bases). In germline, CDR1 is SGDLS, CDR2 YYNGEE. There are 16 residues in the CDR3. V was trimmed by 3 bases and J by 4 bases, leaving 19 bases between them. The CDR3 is CASSAKRDGGSYGYTF. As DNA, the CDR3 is TGTGCCAGCAGCGCAAAACGGGACGGGGGGTCCTATGGCTACACCTTC.

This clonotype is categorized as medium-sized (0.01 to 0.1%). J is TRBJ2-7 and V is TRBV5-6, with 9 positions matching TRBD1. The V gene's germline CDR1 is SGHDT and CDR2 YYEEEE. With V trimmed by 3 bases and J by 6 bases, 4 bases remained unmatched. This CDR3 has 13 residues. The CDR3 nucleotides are TGTGCCAGCAGCTGGACAGGGGTGGCCGAGCAGTACTTC. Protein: CASSWTGVAEQYF.

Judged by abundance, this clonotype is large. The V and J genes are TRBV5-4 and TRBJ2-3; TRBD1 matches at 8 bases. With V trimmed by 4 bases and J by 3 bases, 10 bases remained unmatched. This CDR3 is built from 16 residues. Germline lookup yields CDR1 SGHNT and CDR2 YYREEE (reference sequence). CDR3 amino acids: CASSQAVRTGTDTQYF. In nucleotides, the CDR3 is TGTGCCAGCAGCCAGGCCGTGAGGACAGGGACAGATACGCAGTATTTT.

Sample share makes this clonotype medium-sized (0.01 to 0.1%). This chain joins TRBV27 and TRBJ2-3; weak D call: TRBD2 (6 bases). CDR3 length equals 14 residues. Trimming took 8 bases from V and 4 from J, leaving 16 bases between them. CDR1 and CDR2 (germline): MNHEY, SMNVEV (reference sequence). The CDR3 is CASRAGLQADTQYF. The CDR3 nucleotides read TGTGCCAGCCGGGCGGGACTCCAGGCAGATACGCAGTATTTT.

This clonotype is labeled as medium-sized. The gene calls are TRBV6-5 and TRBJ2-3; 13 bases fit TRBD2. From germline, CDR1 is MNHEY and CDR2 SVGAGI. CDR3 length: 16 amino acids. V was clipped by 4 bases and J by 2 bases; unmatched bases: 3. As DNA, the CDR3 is TGTGCCAGCAGTTCCGGGACTAGCGGGACCACAGATACGCAGTATTTT. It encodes CASSSGTSGTTDTQYF.

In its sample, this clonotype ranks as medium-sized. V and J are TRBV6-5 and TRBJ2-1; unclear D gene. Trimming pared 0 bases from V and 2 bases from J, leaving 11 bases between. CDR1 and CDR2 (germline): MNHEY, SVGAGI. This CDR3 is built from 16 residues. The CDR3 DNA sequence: TGTGCCAGCAGTTACTCTTCCGCGGCCCCCTACAATGAGCAGTTCTTC. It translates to CASSYSSAAPYNEQFF.